The clone carrying this T cell receptor beta chain was counted a few times. Its antigen remains unknown. Germline V gene sequence: CDR1 GTSNPN, CDR2 SVGIG (reference sequence). V lost 2 bases, J lost 8 bases, and 6 bases lay in between. This CDR3 contains 10 residues. Described treatment: oral pan-JAK inhibitor, 5-10 mg twice daily. Following extraction, RNA underwent reverse transcription to cDNA, which served as the sequencing template. TCRdb's copy holds only in-frame clones and misses some; the assay was immunoSEQ multiplex PCR. The table includes some 150,000 clones, 58% detected once. The data are from a study of CD8+ T cells in alopecia areata. General observations from the study: Mice gave a clearer picture of TCR sharing than patients did, possibly for HLA-related reasons. On tofacitinib, scalp clonality and expanded CD8+ clones among top 100 fell significantly.

The material sequenced was CD4+ T cells sorted from blood, taken at roughly week 58, from a patient treated with tofacitinib. This sequence originates from a human donor with alopecia areata. The chain is built from TRBV30 and TRBJ1-1; D perhaps matches TRBD1 (6 bases). CDR3 protein: CAWSRGEAFF. CDR3 coding DNA: TGTGCCTGGAGTAGGGGGGAAGCTTTCTTT.